This T cell receptor (beta chain) emerged from a study of OX40 agonist ivuxolimab in advanced cancers. Between the trimmed V and J ends, which lost 7 bases and 5 bases, there was a span of 17 bases. The CDR3 has 14 residues. The germline V gene has CDR1 MNHEY and CDR2 SVGAGI. Method: immunoSEQ multiplex PCR; TCRdb's copy keeps in-frame clones and lacks some. The repertoire holds 60,000 to 75,000 clones, with more than 70% as singletons. Specimen: CD4+ or CD8+ T cells sorted from blood, collected in a trial of the OX40 agonist ivuxolimab. The source of this sequence is an adult with an advanced solid tumor such as melanoma, head and neck, liver or kidney cancer. The chain is built from TRBV6-5 and TRBJ1-2, with D possibly being TRBD1 (6 bases). CDR3: CASKDQGFGYGYTF. CDR3 coding DNA: TGTGCCAGCAAGGATCAGGGGTTTGGGTATGGCTACACCTTC.